The 15 T cell receptor beta chains reported below all come from one sample, sequenced in a study of T-cell memory formation after mild COVID-19. TCRdb analysed the 5' RACE reads with MiXCR anew, one entry per CDR3 protein. The sample contains about 270,000 distinct CDR3 sequences, 15% to 20% of which appear only once. Sequencing used PBMCs or a T cell subset sorted from them (not recorded which). The receptors here all came from a man aged 18 to 30 who had mild COVID-19 (a few samples of this study predate the infection). Cell type and time point are not known.

The chain has TRBV6-2 or TRBV6-3 and TRBJ1-1, with no clear D. The germline gives CDR1 MNHEY, CDR2 SVGEGT. V shed 4 bases and J shed 4 bases, with 10 bases lying between them. The CDR3 loop spans 13 amino acids. DNA for the CDR3: TGTGCCAGCAGTTGGACGCGTACCACTGAAGCTTTCTTT. Translating gives CASSWTRTTEAFF.

This clonotype was recorded a few times. The rearrangement uses TRBV19 and TRBJ2-1; D perhaps matches TRBD1 (6 bases). CDR3 length equals 14 residues. Trimming shortened V by 8 bases and J by 4 bases, and 15 bases separated the two germline ends. Germline V CDR1 and CDR2: LNHDA, SQIVND (reference sequence). In DNA form, the CDR3 reads TGTGCCAGTGGGGACATACTCCATTACAATGAGCAGTTCTTC. Translating gives CASGDILHYNEQFF.

This chain links TRBV20-1 with TRBJ2-1; TRBD1 agrees at 7 bases. Germline CDR1 DFQATT, CDR2 SNEGSKA (reference sequence). CDR3 length equals 14 residues. V was pared by 4 bases and J by 7 bases, with 10 bases of the junction left unmatched. The CDR3 nucleotides read TGCAGTGCTAAGACCCGGGACAGTTGGAATGAGCAGTTCTTC. Its protein is CSAKTRDSWNEQFF.

This clonotype has more than one count but fewer than ten. J is TRBJ1-5 and V is TRBV4-2; 8 positions match TRBD1. J lost 4 bases, V lost 1 base, and 9 bases had no gene match. Germline CDR1 reads LGHNA; CDR2 reads YNFKEQ. This CDR3 region has 17 residues. CDR3 amino acids: CASSQGTGIGPNQPQHF. The CDR3 DNA reads as TGTGCCAGCAGCCAAGGGACAGGGATAGGGCCTAATCAGCCCCAGCATTTT.

This chain links TRBV7-2 with TRBJ1-1; D unclear. Trimming removed 3 bases at V and 4 bases at J, with 21 bases between. The CDR3 totals 17 residues. Germline assignment: CDR1 SGHTA and CDR2 FQGNSA. This CDR3 is CASSFPWSRAPVTEAFF. Here the CDR3 DNA reads TGTGCCAGCAGCTTTCCATGGAGTAGGGCGCCGGTCACTGAAGCTTTCTTT.

The V and J genes are TRBV28 and TRBJ2-6; D remains unclear. The CDR3 spans 15 residues. The V end lost 4 bases, the J end lost 0 bases, and 7 bases lay between the germline ends. CDR1 and CDR2 (germline): MDHEN, SYDVKM. The CDR3 loop reads CASSSISSGANVLTF. DNA of the CDR3: TGTGCCAGCAGTTCCATCTCCTCTGGGGCCAACGTCCTGACTTTC.

The table lists this clonotype with a few counts. The chain recombines TRBV5-1 with TRBJ2-7; possible D gene TRBD2, 6 bases. The CDR3 extends over 15 amino acids. Germline V CDR1 and CDR2: SGHRS, YFSETQ. Trimming left V 4 bases short and J 2 bases short, with 16 bases between. CDR3 loop: CASSAAPGEAYEQYV. The CDR3 coding sequence is TGCGCCAGCAGCGCGGCCCCCGGGGAGGCCTACGAGCAGTACGTC.

The gene calls are TRBV6-5 and TRBJ1-3, with D maybe TRBD1 (6 bases). CDR3 length: 13 residues. V was trimmed by 6 bases and J by 4 bases, leaving 10 bases between them. Germline values: CDR1 MNHEY, CDR2 SVGAGI. The CDR3 nucleotides read TGTGCCAGCAGACAGGGTTCGGGAAACACCATATATTTT. Amino acids: CASRQGSGNTIYF.

The chain links TRBV5-1 to TRBJ2-5; 10 nucleotides agree with TRBD1. Germline loops: CDR1 SGHRS, CDR2 YFSETQ. Trimming removed 4 bases from V and 1 base from J; junction bases left unmatched: 7. The CDR3 consists of 16 residues. CDR3 residues: CASSRRQGAIQETQYF. The CDR3 DNA follows: TGCGCCAGCAGCCGCAGACAGGGGGCCATCCAAGAGACCCAGTACTTC.

This clonotype was recorded many times. The genes are TRBV15 and TRBJ2-1, with TRBD2 matching over 7 bases. The CDR3 is 15 amino acids. The ends lost 9 bases at V and 3 bases at J; junction bases unmatched: 11. Germline CDR1 is LNHNV and CDR2 is YYDKDF (reference sequence). The CDR3 loop reads CATKLFTGGYNEQFF. The CDR3 region has the DNA TGTGCCACGAAACTCTTTACGGGAGGCTACAATGAGCAGTTCTTC.

The chain links TRBV9 to TRBJ2-5, with D maybe TRBD1 (5 bases). The ends were cut back, 3 bases at V and 4 bases at J, with 13 bases in the middle. CDR3 length equals 14 residues. Germline CDR1 and CDR2: SGDLS and YYNGEE. The CDR3, as DNA: TGTGCCAGCAGCGCCCCAATGGGGCCAGAGACCCAGTACTTC. Translating it yields CASSAPMGPETQYF. Full variable domain (remainder filled in from reference TRBV9 and TRBJ2-5): DSGVTQTPKHLITATGQRVTLRCSPRSGDLSVYWYQQSLDQGLQFLIQYYNGEERAKGNILERFSAQQFPDLHSELNLSSLELGDSALYFCASSAPMGPETQYFGPGTRLLVL.

This clonotype appeared a few times. The chain employs TRBV5-1 and TRBJ2-5; 10 bases are a match to TRBD2. The CDR3 extends over 16 amino acids. CDR1 is SGHRS, CDR2 YFSETQ, per germline. After removal of 4 bases from V and 4 bases from J, the junction contained 10 bases not matched to a gene. CDR3 DNA sequence: TGCGCCAGCAGCCATACTCTAGCGGGGGTTAGAGAGACCCAGTACTTC. It specifies CASSHTLAGVRETQYF. Full variable domain (missing parts from reference TRBV5-1 and TRBJ2-5): KAGVTQTPRYLIKTRGQQVTLSCSPISGHRSVSWYQQTPGQGLQFLFEYFSETQRNKGNFPGRFSGRQFSNSRSEMNVSTLELGDSALYLCASSHTLAGVRETQYFGPGTRLLVL.

The rearrangement uses TRBV28 and TRBJ1-4; 9 bases fit TRBD1. CDR3 length equals 15 residues. V lost 4 bases to trimming and J lost 7 bases; unmatched junction nucleotides: 7. Germline V lookup: CDR1 MDHEN, CDR2 SYDVKM. The CDR3 sequence is CASSSPTGGTEKLFF. The CDR3 nucleotides read TGTGCCAGCAGTTCCCCGACAGGGGGAACTGAAAAACTGTTTTTT. The full variable domain, completed using reference TRBV28 and TRBJ1-4, is DVKVTQSSRYLVKRTGEKVFLECVQDMDHENMFWYRQDPGLGLRLIYFSYDVKMKEKGDIPEGYSVSREKKERFSLILESASTNQTSMYLCASSSPTGGTEKLFFGSGTQLSVL.

This chain connects TRBV9 to TRBJ2-5, with D possibly matching TRBD1 (6 bases). Germline V lookup: CDR1 SGDLS, CDR2 YYNGEE. The CDR3 spans 17 residues. Trimming removed 0 bases from V and 2 bases from J, with 17 bases in between. The CDR3 is CASSVVGLGAGQETQYF. In DNA form, the CDR3 reads TGTGCCAGCAGCGTAGTTGGCTTGGGGGCAGGACAAGAGACCCAGTACTTC.

Only a few counts were recorded for this clonotype. The chain is built from TRBV5-1 and TRBJ2-2, with D uncertain. Trimming removed 0 bases from V and 6 bases from J, with 9 bases in between. This CDR3 region has 14 residues. Germline V gene data show CDR1 as SGHRS and CDR2 as YFSETQ. The CDR3 protein is CASSLGLHPGELFF. Here the CDR3 DNA reads TGCGCCAGCAGCTTGGGTCTGCACCCCGGGGAGCTGTTTTTT.